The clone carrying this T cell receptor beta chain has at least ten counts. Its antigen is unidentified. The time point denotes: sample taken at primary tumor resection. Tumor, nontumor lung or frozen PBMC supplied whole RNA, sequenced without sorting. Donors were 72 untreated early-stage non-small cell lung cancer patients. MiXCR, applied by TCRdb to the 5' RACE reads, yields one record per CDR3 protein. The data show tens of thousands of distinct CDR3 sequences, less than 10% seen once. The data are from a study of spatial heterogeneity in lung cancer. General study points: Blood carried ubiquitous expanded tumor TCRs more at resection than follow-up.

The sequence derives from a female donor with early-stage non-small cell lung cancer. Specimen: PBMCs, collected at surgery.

The CDR3 loop is CASSLRGSRLTDTQYF. The CDR3 DNA follows: TGTGCCAGCTCTCTCAGGGGGTCGAGGCTCACAGATACGCAGTATTTT. V and J are TRBV18 and TRBJ2-3; 7 bases are a match to TRBD1. Germline V CDR1 and CDR2: KGHSH, LQKENI. After removal of 6 bases from V and 2 bases from J, the junction contained 11 bases not matched to a gene. The CDR3 extends over 16 amino acids.